Listed below are T cell receptor beta chains from one sample, sequenced in a study of T cell changes during pregnancy in multiple sclerosis. Data came from immunoSEQ multiplex PCR; TCRdb stores just in-frame clones and leaves some out. The sample consists of about 100,000 clones, approximately 90% of them appearing once. Material: peripheral blood, obtained after pregnancy. The receptors were gathered from a female donor with multiple sclerosis, enrolled in a pregnancy study. The CDR3 runs from the conserved cysteine through the conserved F or W. The D gene is left open where the match is weak. Not all rows give a size; the values are once, few, many and, for expanded clones, a class.

clone_size: .; d_call: TRBD1; v_call: TRBV6-1; j_call: TRBJ2-1; cdr3_aa: CASSEGGGGQGFNEQFF; cdr3_nt: TGTGCCAGCAGTGAAGGGGGTGGAGGACAGGGATTCAATGAGCAGTTCTTC
clone_size: .; d_call: .; v_call: TRBV7-9; j_call: TRBJ2-3; cdr3_aa: CASSQTDTQYF; cdr3_nt: TGTGCCAGCAGCCAGACAGATACGCAGTATTTT
clone_size: once; d_call: .; v_call: TRBV5-1; j_call: TRBJ2-7; cdr3_aa: CASSSDSEQYF; cdr3_nt: TGCGCCAGCAGCTCCGACAGCGAGCAGTACTTC
clone_size: few; d_call: .; v_call: TRBV19; j_call: TRBJ1-5; cdr3_aa: CASGIIQGTGQPQHF; cdr3_nt: TGTGCCAGCGGGATTATACAGGGAACAGGACAGCCCCAGCATTTT
clone_size: .; d_call: TRBD2; v_call: TRBV4-1; j_call: TRBJ2-7; cdr3_aa: CASSSIAGGLREQYF; cdr3_nt: TGCGCCAGCAGCTCCATAGCGGGGGGGCTGCGGGAGCAGTACTTC
clone_size: .; d_call: .; v_call: TRBV18; j_call: TRBJ2-2; cdr3_aa: CASSPGRNTGELFF; cdr3_nt: TGTGCCAGCTCACCGGGGCGGAACACCGGGGAGCTGTTTTTT
clone_size: .; d_call: .; v_call: TRBV9; j_call: TRBJ2-6; cdr3_aa: CASSHRTLASGANVLTF; cdr3_nt: TGTGCCAGCAGCCATAGGACACTTGCCTCTGGGGCCAACGTCCTGACTTTC
clone_size: .; d_call: .; v_call: TRBV2; j_call: TRBJ2-7; cdr3_aa: CASSEGSLYEQYF; cdr3_nt: TGTGCCAGCAGTGAGGGCAGCCTCTACGAGCAGTACTTC
clone_size: .; d_call: TRBD1; v_call: TRBV30; j_call: TRBJ1-5; cdr3_aa: CAWRDQGAHQPQHF; cdr3_nt: TGTGCCTGGAGAGATCAGGGGGCTCATCAGCCCCAGCATTTT
clone_size: few; d_call: TRBD1; v_call: TRBV19; j_call: TRBJ1-1; cdr3_aa: CASSITGVVEAFF; cdr3_nt: TGTGCCAGTAGTATCACAGGGGTGGTTGAAGCTTTCTTT
clone_size: .; d_call: .; v_call: TRBV11-2; j_call: TRBJ1-6; cdr3_aa: CASSLDGHLRGSYNSPLHF; cdr3_nt: TGTGCCAGCAGCTTAGATGGGCATCTCCGGGGCTCCTATAATTCACCCCTCCACTTT
clone_size: .; d_call: TRBD2; v_call: TRBV7-3; j_call: TRBJ2-1; cdr3_aa: CASSSVSLVAGGRNEQFF; cdr3_nt: TGTGCCAGCAGCTCGGTTTCTCTTGTAGCGGGGGGGCGGAATGAGCAGTTCTTC
clone_size: .; d_call: .; v_call: TRBV5-5; j_call: TRBJ1-5; cdr3_aa: CASSAWVGDSGPQHF; cdr3_nt: TGTGCCAGCAGCGCATGGGTCGGTGACTCTGGGCCCCAGCATTTT
clone_size: .; d_call: .; v_call: TRBV25-1; j_call: TRBJ1-1; cdr3_aa: CASESRDTEAFF; cdr3_nt: TGTGCCAGCGAATCCCGGGACACTGAAGCTTTCTTT
clone_size: .; d_call: TRBD1; v_call: TRBV5-1; j_call: TRBJ2-7; cdr3_aa: CASSPWTGLDEQYF; cdr3_nt: TGCGCCAGCAGCCCGTGGACAGGGCTCGACGAGCAGTACTTC
clone_size: .; d_call: .; v_call: TRBV7-9; j_call: TRBJ1-3; cdr3_aa: CASSTSQGSGNTIYF; cdr3_nt: TGTGCCAGCAGCACCTCTCAGGGTTCTGGAAACACCATATATTTT
clone_size: .; d_call: .; v_call: TRBV6-6; j_call: TRBJ1-1; cdr3_aa: CAGGRADTEAFF; cdr3_nt: TGTGCCGGGGGCCGGGCTGACACTGAAGCTTTCTTT
clone_size: once; d_call: TRBD1; v_call: TRBV29-1; j_call: TRBJ2-1; cdr3_aa: CSVDERGLVYNEQFF; cdr3_nt: TGCAGCGTTGACGAAAGGGGGCTAGTTTACAATGAGCAGTTCTTC
clone_size: .; d_call: .; v_call: TRBV5-4; j_call: TRBJ2-4; cdr3_aa: CASSEGNTRKNIQYF; cdr3_nt: TGTGCCAGCAGCGAGGGCAATACGCGTAAAAACATTCAGTACTTC
clone_size: .; d_call: TRBD1; v_call: TRBV5-6; j_call: TRBJ1-2; cdr3_aa: CASSKGTGSGYTF; cdr3_nt: TGTGCCAGCAGCAAAGGGACAGGGTCTGGCTACACCTTC
clone_size: .; d_call: .; v_call: TRBV19; j_call: TRBJ1-5; cdr3_aa: CASSIDIRRQPQHF; cdr3_nt: TGTGCCAGTAGTATCGACATACGGCGACAGCCCCAGCATTTT
clone_size: .; d_call: TRBD1; v_call: TRBV30; j_call: TRBJ1-2; cdr3_aa: CAWWTGGRIEGYTF; cdr3_nt: TGTGCCTGGTGGACAGGGGGAAGGATAGAGGGCTACACCTTC
clone_size: .; d_call: .; v_call: TRBV5-4; j_call: TRBJ1-6; cdr3_aa: CASSFSPGANNSPLHF; cdr3_nt: TGTGCCAGCAGCTTCTCGCCGGGAGCAAATAATTCACCCCTCCACTTT
clone_size: .; d_call: TRBD2; v_call: TRBV9; j_call: TRBJ2-5; cdr3_aa: CASGTSGGLQETQYF; cdr3_nt: TGTGCCAGCGGGACTAGCGGGGGCCTACAAGAGACCCAGTACTTC
clone_size: .; d_call: .; v_call: TRBV7-3; j_call: TRBJ1-6; cdr3_aa: CASSQAWGSPLHF; cdr3_nt: TGTGCCAGTTCACAGGCCTGGGGTTCACCCCTCCACTTT
clone_size: .; d_call: .; v_call: TRBV4-1; j_call: TRBJ2-6; cdr3_aa: CASSHESSSGANVLTF; cdr3_nt: TGCGCCAGCAGCCACGAAAGTAGCTCTGGGGCCAACGTCCTGACTTTC
clone_size: .; d_call: .; v_call: TRBV27; j_call: TRBJ2-7; cdr3_aa: CASSLAGRTYEQYF; cdr3_nt: TGTGCCAGCAGTTTGGCAGGGCGGACCTACGAGCAGTACTTC
clone_size: .; d_call: TRBD1; v_call: TRBV16; j_call: TRBJ1-6; cdr3_aa: CASSQFPPGRGQGYSPLHF; cdr3_nt: TGTGCCAGCAGCCAATTCCCTCCGGGTCGGGGACAGGGATATTCACCCCTCCACTTT
clone_size: once; d_call: TRBD1; v_call: TRBV6-6; j_call: TRBJ1-4; cdr3_aa: CASSYPGQGNEKLFF; cdr3_nt: TGTGCCAGCAGCTACCCCGGACAGGGGAATGAAAAACTGTTTTTT
clone_size: .; d_call: TRBD2; v_call: TRBV7-9; j_call: TRBJ2-3; cdr3_aa: CASSLDGSGASTDTQYF; cdr3_nt: TGTGCCAGCAGCTTAGATGGTAGCGGGGCTAGCACAGATACGCAGTATTTT
clone_size: .; d_call: TRBD1; v_call: TRBV29-1; j_call: TRBJ1-2; cdr3_aa: CSTGQGDYGYTF; cdr3_nt: TGCAGCACGGGACAGGGGGACTATGGCTACACCTTC
clone_size: .; d_call: .; v_call: TRBV2; j_call: TRBJ2-2; cdr3_aa: CASKTTQLNTGELFF; cdr3_nt: TGTGCCAGCAAAACAACCCAACTAAACACCGGGGAGCTGTTTTTT
clone_size: .; d_call: TRBD1; v_call: TRBV7-9; j_call: TRBJ1-2; cdr3_aa: CASSRDRGDYGYTF; cdr3_nt: TGTGCCAGCAGCCGCGACAGGGGCGACTATGGCTACACCTTC
clone_size: once; d_call: TRBD1; v_call: TRBV6-1; j_call: TRBJ1-4; cdr3_aa: CANSETTGGNEKLFF; cdr3_nt: TGTGCCAACAGTGAAACGACAGGGGGGAATGAAAAACTGTTTTTT
clone_size: .; d_call: .; v_call: TRBV10-2; j_call: TRBJ1-5; cdr3_aa: CASSEWEGRGSNQPQHF; cdr3_nt: TGCGCCAGCAGTGAGTGGGAGGGGCGGGGGAGCAATCAGCCCCAGCATTTT
clone_size: .; d_call: .; v_call: TRBV6-5; j_call: TRBJ1-1; cdr3_aa: CASSRTGNTEAFF; cdr3_nt: TGTGCCAGCAGTCGCACAGGGAACACTGAAGCTTTCTTT